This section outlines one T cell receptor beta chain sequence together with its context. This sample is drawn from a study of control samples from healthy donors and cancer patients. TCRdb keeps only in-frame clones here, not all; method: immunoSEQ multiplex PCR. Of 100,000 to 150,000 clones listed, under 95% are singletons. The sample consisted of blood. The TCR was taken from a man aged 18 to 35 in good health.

The CDR3 bases are TGTGCCAGCAGTAGGGGTGGAGTAGAAAAACTGTTTTTT. Translating gives CASSRGGVEKLFF. This rearrangement joins TRBV12-3 or TRBV12-4 to TRBJ1-4, with a tentative D call TRBD1 (5 bases). The CDR3 has 13 residues. Trimming took 5 bases from V and 8 from J, leaving 12 bases between them.